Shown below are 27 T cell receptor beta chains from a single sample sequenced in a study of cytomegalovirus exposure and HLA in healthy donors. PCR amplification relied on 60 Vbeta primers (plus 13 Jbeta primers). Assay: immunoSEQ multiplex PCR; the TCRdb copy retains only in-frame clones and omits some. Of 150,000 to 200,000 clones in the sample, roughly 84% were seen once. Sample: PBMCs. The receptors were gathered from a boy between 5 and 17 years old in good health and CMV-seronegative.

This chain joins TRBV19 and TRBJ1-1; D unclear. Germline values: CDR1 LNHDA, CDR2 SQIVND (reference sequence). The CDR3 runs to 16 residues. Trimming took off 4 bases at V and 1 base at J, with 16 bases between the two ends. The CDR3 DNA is TGTGCCAGTAGTACTCGGGCAACGGGGTCGAACACTGAAGCTTTCTTT. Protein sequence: CASSTRATGSNTEAFF.

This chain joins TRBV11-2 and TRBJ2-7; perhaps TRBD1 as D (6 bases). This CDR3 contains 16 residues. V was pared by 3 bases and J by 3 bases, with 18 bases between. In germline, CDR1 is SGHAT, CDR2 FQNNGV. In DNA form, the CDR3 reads TGTGCCAGCAGCTTCGAGATAAGGGGGAGCCTCTACGAGCAGTACTTC. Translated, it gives CASSFEIRGSLYEQYF.

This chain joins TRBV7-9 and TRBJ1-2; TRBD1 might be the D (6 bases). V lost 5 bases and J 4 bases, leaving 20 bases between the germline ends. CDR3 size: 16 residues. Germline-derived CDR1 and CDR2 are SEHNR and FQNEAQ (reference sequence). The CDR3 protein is CASSAQTGSVFYGYTF. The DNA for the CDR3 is TGTGCCAGCAGCGCTCAGACAGGTTCCGTATTCTATGGCTACACCTTC.

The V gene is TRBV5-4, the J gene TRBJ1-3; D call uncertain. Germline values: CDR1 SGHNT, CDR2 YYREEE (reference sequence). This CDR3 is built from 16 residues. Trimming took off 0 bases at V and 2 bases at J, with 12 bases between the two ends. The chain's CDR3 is CASSLAGRLTGNTIYF. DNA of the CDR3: TGTGCCAGCAGCTTGGCCGGACGACTAACTGGAAACACCATATATTTT.

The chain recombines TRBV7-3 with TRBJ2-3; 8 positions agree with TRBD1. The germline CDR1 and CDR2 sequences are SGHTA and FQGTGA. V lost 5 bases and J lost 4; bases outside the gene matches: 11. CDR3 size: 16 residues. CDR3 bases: TGTGCCAGCAGCCCAACCGGGACAGGTTTGTCAGATACGCAGTATTTT. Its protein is CASSPTGTGLSDTQYF.

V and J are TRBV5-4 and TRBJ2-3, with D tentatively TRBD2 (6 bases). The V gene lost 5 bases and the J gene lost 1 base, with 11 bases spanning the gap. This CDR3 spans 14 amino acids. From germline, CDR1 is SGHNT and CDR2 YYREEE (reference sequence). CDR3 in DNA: TGTGCCAGCAGTTCTAGCGTACGCACAGATACGCAGTATTTT. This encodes CASSSSVRTDTQYF.

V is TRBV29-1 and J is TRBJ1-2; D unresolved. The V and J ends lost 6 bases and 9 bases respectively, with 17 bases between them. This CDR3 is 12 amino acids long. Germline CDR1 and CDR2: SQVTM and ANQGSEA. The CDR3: CSVGRQSGSYTF. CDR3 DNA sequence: TGCAGCGTCGGTAGGCAGTCCGGGAGCTACACCTTC.

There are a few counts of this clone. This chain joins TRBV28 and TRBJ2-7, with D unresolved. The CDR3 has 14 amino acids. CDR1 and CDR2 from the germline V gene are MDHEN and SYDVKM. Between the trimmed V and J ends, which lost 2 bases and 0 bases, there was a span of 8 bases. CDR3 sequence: CASSLPSFSYEQYF. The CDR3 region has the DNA TGTGCCAGCAGTTTACCTAGTTTCTCCTACGAGCAGTACTTC. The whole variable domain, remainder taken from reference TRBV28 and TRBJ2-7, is DVKVTQSSRYLVKRTGEKVFLECVQDMDHENMFWYRQDPGLGLRLIYFSYDVKMKEKGDIPEGYSVSREKKERFSLILESASTNQTSMYLCASSLPSFSYEQYFGPGTRLTVT.

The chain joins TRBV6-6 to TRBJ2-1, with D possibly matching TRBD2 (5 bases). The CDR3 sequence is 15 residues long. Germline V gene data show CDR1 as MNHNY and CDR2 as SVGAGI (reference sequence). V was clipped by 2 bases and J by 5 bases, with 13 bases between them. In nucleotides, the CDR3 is TGTGCCAGCAGTTACAGGAAAATGAGGGACAATGAGCAGTTCTTC. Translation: CASSYRKMRDNEQFF.

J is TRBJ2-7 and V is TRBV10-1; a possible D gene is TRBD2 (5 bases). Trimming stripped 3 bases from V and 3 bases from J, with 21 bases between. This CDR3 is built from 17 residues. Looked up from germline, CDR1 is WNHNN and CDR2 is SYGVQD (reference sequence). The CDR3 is CASSEYAQLNGVYEQYF. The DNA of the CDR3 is TGCGCCAGCAGTGAATACGCGCAATTGAACGGGGTCTACGAGCAGTACTTC.

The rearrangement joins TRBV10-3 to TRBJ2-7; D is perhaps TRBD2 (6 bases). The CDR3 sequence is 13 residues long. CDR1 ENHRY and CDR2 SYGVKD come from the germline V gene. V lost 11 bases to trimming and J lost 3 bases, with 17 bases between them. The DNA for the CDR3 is TGTGCCCTACGGGCGGGGTCCGGCTACGAGCAGTACTTC. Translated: CALRAGSGYEQYF.

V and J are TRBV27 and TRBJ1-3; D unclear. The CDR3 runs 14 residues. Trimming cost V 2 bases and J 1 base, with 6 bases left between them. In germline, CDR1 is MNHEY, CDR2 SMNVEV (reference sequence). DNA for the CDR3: TGTGCCAGCAGTTTAACGCGGTCTGGAAACACCATATATTTT. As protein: CASSLTRSGNTIYF.

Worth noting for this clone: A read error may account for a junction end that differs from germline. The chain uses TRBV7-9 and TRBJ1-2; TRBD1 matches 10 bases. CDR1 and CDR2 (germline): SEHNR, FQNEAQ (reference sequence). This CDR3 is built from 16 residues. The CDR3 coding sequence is TGTTCCAGCAGCTTGAGAAGGACAGGGGGTGGCTATGGCTACACCTTC. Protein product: CSSSLRRTGGGYGYTF.

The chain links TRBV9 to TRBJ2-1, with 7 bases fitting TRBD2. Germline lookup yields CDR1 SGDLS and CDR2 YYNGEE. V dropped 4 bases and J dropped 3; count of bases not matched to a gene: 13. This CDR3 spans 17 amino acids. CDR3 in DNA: TGTGCCAGCAGCACCCGGGGGGAGCGGGCCCTCTACAATGAGCAGTTCTTC. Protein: CASSTRGERALYNEQFF.

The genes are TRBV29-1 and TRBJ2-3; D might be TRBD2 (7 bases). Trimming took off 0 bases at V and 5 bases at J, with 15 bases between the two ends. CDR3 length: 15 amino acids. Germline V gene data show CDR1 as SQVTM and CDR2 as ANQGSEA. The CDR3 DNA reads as TGCAGCGTTGAAGATAGGGGGGGCAGGGGAGATACGCAGTATTTT. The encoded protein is CSVEDRGGRGDTQYF.

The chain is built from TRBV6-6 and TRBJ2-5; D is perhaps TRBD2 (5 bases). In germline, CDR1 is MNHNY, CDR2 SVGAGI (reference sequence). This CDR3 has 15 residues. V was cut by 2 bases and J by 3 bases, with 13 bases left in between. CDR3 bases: TGTGCCAGCAGTTACCTGTCGGGGTGGGAAGAGACCCAGTACTTC. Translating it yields CASSYLSGWEETQYF.

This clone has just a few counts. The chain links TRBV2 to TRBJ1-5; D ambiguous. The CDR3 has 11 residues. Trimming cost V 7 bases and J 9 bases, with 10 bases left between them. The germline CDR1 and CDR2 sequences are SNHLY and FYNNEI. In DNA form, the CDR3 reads TGTGCCAGCACCCTTCGCGGGCCCCAGCATTTT. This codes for CASTLRGPQHF.

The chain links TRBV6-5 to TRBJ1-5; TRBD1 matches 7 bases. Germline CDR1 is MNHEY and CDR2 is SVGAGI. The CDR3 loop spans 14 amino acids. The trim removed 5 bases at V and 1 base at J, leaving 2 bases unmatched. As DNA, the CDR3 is TGTGCCAGCAGTAAACAGGGGAGCAATCAGCCCCAGCATTTT. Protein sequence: CASSKQGSNQPQHF.

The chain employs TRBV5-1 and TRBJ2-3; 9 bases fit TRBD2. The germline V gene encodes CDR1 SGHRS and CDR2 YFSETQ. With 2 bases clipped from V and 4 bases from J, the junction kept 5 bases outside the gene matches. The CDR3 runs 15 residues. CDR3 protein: CASSFLAGIPDTQYF. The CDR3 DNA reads TGCGCCAGCAGCTTCCTAGCGGGAATACCAGATACGCAGTATTTT. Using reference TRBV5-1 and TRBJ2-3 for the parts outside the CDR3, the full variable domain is KAGVTQTPRYLIKTRGQQVTLSCSPISGHRSVSWYQQTPGQGLQFLFEYFSETQRNKGNFPGRFSGRQFSNSRSEMNVSTLELGDSALYLCASSFLAGIPDTQYFGPGTRLTVL.

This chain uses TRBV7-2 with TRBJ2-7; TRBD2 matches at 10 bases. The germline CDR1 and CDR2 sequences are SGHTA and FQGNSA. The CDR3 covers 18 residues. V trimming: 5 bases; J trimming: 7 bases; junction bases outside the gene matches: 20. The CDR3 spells CASSLEVRLAGVLGEQYF. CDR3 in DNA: TGTGCCAGCAGCCTCGAAGTGAGGCTAGCGGGAGTCTTAGGGGAGCAGTACTTC.

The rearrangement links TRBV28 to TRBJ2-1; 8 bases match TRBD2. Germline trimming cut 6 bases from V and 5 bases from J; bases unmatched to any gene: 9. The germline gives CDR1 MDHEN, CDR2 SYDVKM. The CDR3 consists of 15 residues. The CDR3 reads CASRPRGEGNNEQFF. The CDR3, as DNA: TGTGCCAGCAGGCCGCGGGGGGAGGGTAACAATGAGCAGTTCTTC.

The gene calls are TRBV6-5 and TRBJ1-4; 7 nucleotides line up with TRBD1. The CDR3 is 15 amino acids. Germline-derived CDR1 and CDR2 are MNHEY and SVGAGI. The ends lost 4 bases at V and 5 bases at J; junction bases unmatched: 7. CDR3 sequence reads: CASSSDSRGNEKLFF. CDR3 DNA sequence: TGTGCCAGCAGTTCTGATTCCAGGGGGAATGAAAAACTGTTTTTT.

CDR3 in DNA: TGTGCCAGCAGCTTGTTCCGGACAGGGTACGGCAATCAGCCCCAGCATTTT. Protein product: CASSLFRTGYGNQPQHF. V usage is TRBV5-6 and J usage is TRBJ1-5; 8 nucleotides agree with TRBD1. Germline V gene data show CDR1 as SGHDT and CDR2 as YYEEEE. This CDR3 has 17 amino acids. V lost 1 base and J lost 2; bases outside the gene matches: 8.

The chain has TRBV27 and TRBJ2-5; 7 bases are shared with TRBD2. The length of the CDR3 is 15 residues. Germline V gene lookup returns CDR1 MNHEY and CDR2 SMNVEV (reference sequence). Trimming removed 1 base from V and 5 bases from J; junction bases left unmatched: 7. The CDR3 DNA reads TGTGCCAGCAGTTTATGGGGGAGGGCGGGGGAGACCCAGTACTTC. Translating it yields CASSLWGRAGETQYF.

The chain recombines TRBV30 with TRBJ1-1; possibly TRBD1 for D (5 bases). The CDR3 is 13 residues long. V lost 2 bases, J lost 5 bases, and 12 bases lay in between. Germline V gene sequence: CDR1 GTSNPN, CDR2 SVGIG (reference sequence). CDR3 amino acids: CAWSRRGSTEAFF. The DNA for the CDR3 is TGTGCCTGGAGTCGGAGGGGCTCGACTGAAGCTTTCTTT. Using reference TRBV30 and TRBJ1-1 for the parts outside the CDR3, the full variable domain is SQTIHQWPATLVQPVGSPLSLECTVEGTSNPNLYWYRQAAGRGLQLLFYSVGIGQISSEVPQNLSASRPQDRQFILSSKKLLLSDSGFYLCAWSRRGSTEAFFGQGTRLTVV.

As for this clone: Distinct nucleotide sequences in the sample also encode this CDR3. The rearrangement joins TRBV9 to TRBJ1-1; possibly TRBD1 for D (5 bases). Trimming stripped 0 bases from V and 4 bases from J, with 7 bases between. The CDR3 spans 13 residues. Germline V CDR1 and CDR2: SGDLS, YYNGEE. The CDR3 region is CASSVGQGTEAFF. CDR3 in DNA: TGTGCCAGCAGCGTAGGTCAGGGCACTGAAGCTTTCTTT. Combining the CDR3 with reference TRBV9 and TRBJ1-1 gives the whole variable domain DSGVTQTPKHLITATGQRVTLRCSPRSGDLSVYWYQQSLDQGLQFLIQYYNGEERAKGNILERFSAQQFPDLHSELNLSSLELGDSALYFCASSVGQGTEAFFGQGTRLTVV.

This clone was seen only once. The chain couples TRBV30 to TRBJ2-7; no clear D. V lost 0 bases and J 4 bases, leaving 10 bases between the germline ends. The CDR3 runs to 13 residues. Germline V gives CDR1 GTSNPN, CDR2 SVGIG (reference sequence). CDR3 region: CAWSVTMAYEQYF. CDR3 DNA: TGTGCCTGGAGTGTAACGATGGCTTACGAGCAGTACTTC.